The present entry profiles one TCR beta chain with its context. No antigen is known for it. Base qualities are not at hand, and no much larger clone is one base apart. TCRbeta CDR3 regions were amplified from genomic DNA by means of the immunoSEQ Assay, a bias-controlled multiplex PCR. For the original study's pipeline: Nucleated cell counts per sample were estimated from amplification of reference gene primers within the assay. To quantify the absolute abundance of each unique TCRbeta CDR3 rearrangement, sequence reads were collapsed and filtered. For each sample, productive Simpson clonality was calculated by taking the square root of Simpson's diversity index across productive rearrangements. Here the immuneACCESS table is served through TCRdb, limited to in-frame sequences with V and J called. Missing clones are a known gap in these copies; in checked studies unresolved V genes cover under half, and the rest lacks a known reason. D and trimming were read from the DNA, whereas the V and J calls and clone size are those reported in that table. The sample table records 50,000 to 65,000 clones; about 91% of these occur just once. The ten biggest clones cover about 4.6% of the sample.

This specimen belongs to a study of blood T cell repertoires in COVID-19 (TCRdb year 2020). In the study overall: Samples covering the acute and convalescent phases of COVID-19 were provided by collaborators in the United States, Italy and Spain. The repertoires were released in a freely available public database intended as a resource for research on the immune response to SARS-CoV-2. Samples came from the ongoing ImmuneRACE study (first 160 participants) plus 1,254 subjects from 6 global collaborators. The material from the prospective study consisted of cDNA or gDNA derived from T cells, B-cell-depleted T cells, or PBMCs. HLA class I and class II types, where available, came from metadata supplied by the sample provider rather than from assay-based typing. The sample metadata nearly always contained a de-identified subject ID, COVID-19 status, age in years and sex. The dataset comprised deeply sampled blood TCRbeta repertoires from subjects exposed to, actively infected with, or recovered from COVID-19. Overall study outcomes, separate from this receptor: Clinical and demographic metadata were provided uncurated, with the amount varying by source and participant.

The germline V gene specifies SNHLY as CDR1 and FYNNEI as CDR2. The CDR3 starts with the cysteine, ends with the phenylalanine, and has 12 residues. Only the CDR3 part of the read is kept: 36 bases, read in frame from the first base. Trimmed from V: 7 bases; trimmed from J: 6 bases; junction bases lacking a gene match: 2. Collaborating institutions collected whole blood in K2EDTA tubes following their own protocols. For TCRbeta analysis, collaborator samples were shipped as frozen whole blood, as isolated PBMCs, or as DNA extracted from either sample type. The chain is made from TRBV2 and TRBJ2-7, and 11 bases in between align with TRBD1. This receptor was identified in a man aged 50 or older with active COVID-19. Sequences were obtained from peripheral blood. For the CDR3, the sequence is CASMGTGGEQYF. The sequenced DNA is TGTGCCAGCATGGGGACAGGGGGCGAGCAGTACTTC.